The sequence of this TCR beta chain was determined in a study of blood T cell repertoires in COVID-19. The CDR3 runs to 14 residues. Trimming cost V 5 bases and J 5 bases, with 15 bases left between them. Looked up from germline, CDR1 is MDHEN and CDR2 is SYDVKM. Here immunoSEQ multiplex PCR was the method, and the copy in TCRdb shows in-frame clones only, minus some. The table lists 60,000 to 70,000 clones, around 86% of them singletons. Material for sequencing was peripheral blood. J is TRBJ1-2 and V is TRBV28; D is perhaps TRBD1 (5 bases). The receptor was isolated from a middle-aged man with COVID-19, enrolled during active disease. The CDR3: CASSPCQGPYGYTF. Here the CDR3 DNA reads TGTGCCAGCAGTCCCTGCCAGGGTCCGTATGGCTACACCTTC.